Following are 24 T cell receptor beta chains from one sample sequenced in a study of breast tumors, draining lymph nodes, adjacent tissues. Via MiXCR, TCRdb re-called the multiplex PCR reads, giving one row per CDR3 protein. The sample lists a few hundred thousand distinct CDR3 sequences, approximately 36% occurring once. The lymph nodes were axillary draining lymph nodes from breast cancer patients. The sequenced sample was axillary lymph node tissue. The receptors shown here come from a female donor with breast cancer. Some clones in this sample may be carry-over from other donors' samples.

Turning to this clonotype: Just one base apart from a much larger clone, this may be a read error. CDR3 bases: TGTGCCAGCAGCCAATCACACGGAGGGCCGAGGGGGGATCCGCAGTATTTT. Its translation: CASSQSHGGPRGDPQYF. This sequence joins TRBV7-9 and TRBJ2-3; the D gene could be TRBD1 or TRBD2 (6 bases each). Trimming took 5 bases from V and 10 from J, leaving 28 bases between them. This CDR3 has 17 amino acids. Germline V gene sequence: CDR1 SEHNR, CDR2 FQNEAQ (reference sequence).

Comment on this clonotype: A much larger clone lies one base from this, so it may be a read error. The chain links TRBV20-1 to TRBJ2-7; no reliable D call. The CDR3 is 13 residues long. CDR1 and CDR2 (germline): DFQATT, SNEGSKA (reference sequence). The CDR3 nucleotides are TGCAGTGCTAGAGAAGGTCAGCCCTACGCGCAGTACTTC. Its translation: CSAREGQPYAQYF.

V usage is TRBV9 and J usage is TRBJ2-3, with D perhaps TRBD2 (6 bases). The CDR3 spans 15 residues. V dropped 2 bases and J dropped 1 base, with 11 bases sitting between them. Germline assignment: CDR1 SGDLS and CDR2 YYNGEE. The CDR3: CASSVRTNCTDTQYF. DNA of the CDR3: TGTGCCAGCAGCGTTCGGACTAACTGCACAGATACGCAGTATTTT.

This clonotype was counted many times. The rearrangement uses TRBV11-2 and TRBJ1-4, with a possible D match to TRBD1 (5 bases). The germline V and J ends were trimmed by 0 bases and 5 bases, with 10 bases remaining between them. Germline V CDR1 and CDR2: SGHAT, FQNNGV. The CDR3 sequence is 15 residues long. The CDR3 DNA is TGTGCCAGCAGCTTAGACGGGACCTCCAATGAAAAACTGTTTTTT. As protein: CASSLDGTSNEKLFF.

This clonotype was observed at least ten times. The chain couples TRBV6-5 to TRBJ2-1; D unclear. The V and J ends lost 8 bases and 0 bases respectively, with 8 bases between them. CDR3 length: 13 residues. Looked up from germline, CDR1 is MNHEY and CDR2 is SVGAGI. The CDR3, as DNA: TGTGCCAGCGGAGTCAGCTCCTACAATGAGCAGTTCTTC. Translation gives CASGVSSYNEQFF.

A note on this clonotype: A read error may explain this, as a much larger clone is one base away. The CDR3 does not close with the conserved phenylalanine or tryptophan, likely indicating a read error. V and J are TRBV6-1 and TRBJ2-3; D is possibly TRBD1 or TRBD2 (6 bases each). Per the germline V gene, CDR1 is MNHNS and CDR2 is SASEGT. The CDR3 is 13 amino acids. The V gene lost 5 bases and the J gene lost 5 bases, with 11 bases spanning the gap. The DNA for the CDR3 is TGTGCCAGCAGTCCGGGGGCGGGAGATACGCAGTATTCT. This gives the protein CASSPGAGDTQYS.

A word on this clonotype: A much larger clone differs from this one at a single base, so this may be a read error. The chain recombines TRBV9 with TRBJ2-3; 8 bases line up with TRBD2. The CDR3 length is 15 residues. The V gene end was trimmed by 0 bases and the J gene end by 1 base; junction bases not matched to a gene: 1. CDR1 is SGDLS and CDR2 is YYNGEE in the germline V gene. The CDR3 bases are TGTGCCAGCAGCGTAGCAGCGGGGGGCACAGATACGCAGTATTTT. Protein product: CASSVAAGGTDTQYF.

Worth noting for this clonotype: A much bigger clone sits one base away, suggesting this may be a read error. The CDR3 protein is CASRPTGGRGSNQPQHF. Here the CDR3 DNA reads TGTGCCAGCAGGCCTACAGGGGGGAGGGGAAGCAATCAGCCCCAGCATTTT. The chain combines TRBV6-5 with TRBJ1-5; the match to TRBD1 covers 8 bases. V was pared by 6 bases and J by 1 base, with 11 bases of the junction left unmatched. The CDR3 has 17 residues. The germline V gene encodes CDR1 MNHEY and CDR2 SVGAGI.

As concerns this clonotype: This may arise from a read error, as a much more abundant clone is one base away. The V and J genes are TRBV12-3 or TRBV12-4 and TRBJ1-3; maybe TRBD1 (6 bases). The CDR3 extends over 17 amino acids. CDR3 in amino acids: CASSRGGGGISGNTMYF. The CDR3 DNA follows: TGTGCCAGCAGCCGTGGAGGAGGGGGAATCTCTGGAAACACCATGTATTTT.

About this clonotype itself: At one boundary the junction diverges from the germline segment, which might be a read error. J is TRBJ2-7 and V is TRBV15, with 9 positions matching TRBD2. Germline V gene data show CDR1 as LNHNV and CDR2 as YYDKDF (reference sequence). The CDR3 totals 15 residues. The CDR3: CATSSPTQAGGEQYF. CDR3 bases: TGCGCCACCAGCAGCCCAACCCAAGCGGGAGGCGAGCAGTACTTC. Drawing the rest from reference TRBV15 and TRBJ2-7, the complete variable domain is DAMVIQNPRYQVTQFGKPVTLSCSQTLNHNVMYWYQQKSSQAPKLLFHYYDKDFNNEADTPDNFQSRRPNTSFCFLDIRSPGLGDTAMYLCATSSPTQAGGEQYFGPGTRLTVT.

Many counts were recorded for this clonotype. The CDR3 spells CSAYEGAGANVLTF. Written as DNA, the CDR3 is TGCAGTGCTTACGAGGGAGCTGGGGCCAACGTCCTGACTTTC. The chain links TRBV20-1 to TRBJ2-6, with D maybe TRBD2 (5 bases). Trimming left V 5 bases short and J 2 bases short, with 10 bases between. The germline CDR1 and CDR2 sequences are DFQATT and SNEGSKA (reference sequence). The CDR3 extends over 14 amino acids.

This clonotype has ten or more counts. This could be a read error, since a much larger clone is one nucleotide away. V gene TRBV2 combines with J gene TRBJ2-7; D is unresolved. V was clipped by 6 bases and J by 0 bases, with 3 bases between them. The CDR3 sequence is 11 residues long. Looked up from germline, CDR1 is SNHLY and CDR2 is FYNNEI. CDR3 bases: TGTGCCAGCAGGTTCTCCTACGAGCAGTACTTC. As protein: CASRFSYEQYF.

This clonotype appeared many times. J is TRBJ2-5 and V is TRBV20-1, with D possibly being TRBD1 or TRBD2 (5 bases each). The CDR3 covers 14 residues. V gave up 5 bases and J gave up 3 bases, with 16 bases separating them. CDR1 and CDR2 from the germline V gene are DFQATT and SNEGSKA (reference sequence). The CDR3 protein is CSAGTGLRKETQYF. CDR3 bases: TGCAGTGCTGGAACAGGACTCCGAAAAGAGACCCAGTACTTC.

V and J are TRBV29-1 and TRBJ2-1; D perhaps matches TRBD2 (6 bases). The CDR3 spans 12 residues. V was shortened by 8 bases and J by 3 bases, with 11 bases between the two germline ends. Per germline, CDR1 SQVTM and CDR2 ANQGSEA. The CDR3 DNA follows: TGCAGCTGGGGCGGGAACTACAATGAGCAGTTCTTC. The encoded protein is CSWGGNYNEQFF.

As concerns this clonotype: A much larger clone sits a single nucleotide away, making a read error possible. The J gene is TRBJ1-2, the V gene TRBV12-3 or TRBV12-4; 7 bases align to TRBD1. J gave up 4 bases and V 3 bases, and 5 bases lay outside the gene matches. This CDR3 has 14 amino acids. The CDR3 loop is CASSFRDSIYGYTF. In nucleotides, the CDR3 is TGTGCCAGCAGTTTCCGGGACAGTATCTATGGCTACACCTTC.

This clonotype was observed a few times. The genes are TRBV5-4 and TRBJ2-2, with 10 bases fitting TRBD2. This CDR3 is built from 17 residues. The J segment lost 4 bases and the V segment lost 0 bases, leaving 6 bases of the junction unmatched. Germline assignment: CDR1 SGHNT and CDR2 YYREEE (reference sequence). The chain's CDR3 is CASSLARAGGGTGELFF. CDR3 in DNA: TGTGCCAGCAGCTTGGCCCGAGCGGGAGGGGGCACCGGGGAGCTGTTTTTT.

This clonotype was counted only a few times. This chain connects TRBV27 to TRBJ1-4, with D perhaps matching TRBD1 (5 bases). This CDR3 has 15 residues. Trimming cost V 7 bases and J 4 bases, with 16 bases left between them. Germline V gene lookup returns CDR1 MNHEY and CDR2 SMNVEV (reference sequence). CDR3 protein: CASKAEGGVNEKLFF. The CDR3 coding sequence is TGTGCCAGCAAGGCAGAAGGAGGGGTTAATGAAAAACTGTTTTTT. The whole variable domain, filled in from reference TRBV27 and TRBJ1-4, reads EAQVTQNPRYLITVTGKKLTVTCSQNMNHEYMSWYRQDPGLGLRQIYYSMNVEVTDKGDVPEGYKVSRKEKRNFPLILESPSPNQTSLYFCASKAEGGVNEKLFFGSGTQLSVL.

The CDR3 spells CASSVTGLDAGNTIYF. The CDR3 nucleotides read TGTGCCAGCAGCGTTACAGGCTTAGACGCTGGAAACACCATATATTTT. The chain couples TRBV9 to TRBJ1-3; perhaps TRBD1 as D (5 bases). Germline V lookup: CDR1 SGDLS, CDR2 YYNGEE. Trimming left V 2 bases short and J 2 bases short, with 14 bases between. This CDR3 region has 16 residues.

The rearrangement uses TRBV27 and TRBJ2-7, with D perhaps assigned TRBD1 or TRBD2 (5 bases each). This CDR3 has 14 residues. Germline V gene sequence: CDR1 MNHEY, CDR2 SMNVEV (reference sequence). The V end was cut by 4 bases, the J end by 4 bases, with 14 bases between. The CDR3 reads CASSSGDPGYEQYF. The DNA of the CDR3 is TGTGCCAGCAGTTCCGGGGACCCGGGATACGAGCAGTACTTC.

This clonotype appeared many times. J is TRBJ2-2 and V is TRBV5-6; maybe TRBD1 (6 bases). CDR3 length: 16 residues. Between the trimmed V and J ends, which lost 1 base and 0 bases, there was a span of 10 bases. From germline, CDR1 is SGHDT and CDR2 YYEEEE. CDR3 region: CASSLLRGTNTGELFF. The CDR3 DNA is TGTGCCAGCAGCTTGCTGAGGGGGACGAACACCGGGGAGCTGTTTTTT. Using reference TRBV5-6 and TRBJ2-2 for the parts outside the CDR3, the full variable domain is DAGVTQSPTHLIKTRGQQVTLRCSPKSGHDTVSWYQQALGQGPQFIFQYYEEEERQRGNFPDRFSGHQFPNYSSELNVNALLLGDSALYLCASSLLRGTNTGELFFGEGSRLTVL.

This clonotype was seen repeatedly, ten times or more. V and J are TRBV4-2 and TRBJ1-4; TRBD1 matches at 8 bases. V was clipped by 1 base and J by 8 bases; unmatched bases: 3. This CDR3 has 14 amino acids. Germline CDR1 is LGHNA and CDR2 is YNFKEQ. CDR3 sequence (DNA): TGTGCCAGCAGCCAAGGCCAGGGGGCGGAAAAACTGTTTTTT. This sequence encodes CASSQGQGAEKLFF.

This clonotype has a count of ten or more. CDR3 DNA sequence: TGTGCCAGCAGGGGGGGTAGCTTTTACACCGGGGAGCTGTTTTTT. Translating gives CASRGGSFYTGELFF. This chain links TRBV7-2 with TRBJ2-2; TRBD2 might be the D (6 bases). CDR1 SGHTA and CDR2 FQGNSA come from the germline V gene. This CDR3 comprises 15 residues. Trimming stripped 6 bases from V and 3 bases from J, with 14 bases between.

In this sample, this clonotype turned up a few times. V usage is TRBV5-1 and J usage is TRBJ2-3, with 11 bases that match TRBD1. The CDR3 runs 15 residues. V lost 1 base and J lost 5; bases outside the gene matches: 3. Germline values: CDR1 SGHRS, CDR2 YFSETQ. CDR3 DNA: TGCGCCAGCAGCTTGTGGACAGGGGGCGAAGATACGCAGTATTTT. Amino acids: CASSLWTGGEDTQYF.

J is TRBJ1-6 and V is TRBV7-2; 7 bases agree with TRBD1. The CDR3 runs to 16 residues. Per the germline V gene, CDR1 is SGHTA and CDR2 is FQGNSA. The V segment lost 3 bases and the J segment 4 bases; nucleotides outside the gene matches: 6. DNA for the CDR3: TGTGCCAGCAGCTTGGATGGGACAGATTATAATTCACCCCTCCACTTT. Protein product: CASSLDGTDYNSPLHF.